This entry lists 32 T cell receptor beta chains sequenced from one sample in a study of T cells after yellow fever vaccination. One entry per CDR3 protein, called by TCRdb with MiXCR from the 5' RACE reads. The data contain 300,000 to 400,000 distinct CDR3 sequences, 7% to 9% of them singletons. The sample consisted of PBMCs, taken roughly 47 days after the first yellow fever vaccination. All receptors come from a man aged 18 to 35 who received the YFV17D yellow fever vaccine.

This clonotype was counted between two and nine times. The chain links TRBV10-3 to TRBJ2-1, with TRBD2 matching over 10 bases. Germline-derived CDR1 and CDR2 are ENHRY and SYGVKD. V shed 3 bases and J 9 bases; nucleotides not matched to a gene: 5. This CDR3 comprises 14 residues. The CDR3 is CAISDTSGVGEQFF. The CDR3 coding sequence is TGTGCCATCAGTGACACTAGCGGGGTAGGTGAGCAGTTCTTC.

This clonotype was seen more than once but under ten times. This chain links TRBV24-1 with TRBJ2-1, with D perhaps matching TRBD2 (5 bases). The CDR3 totals 14 residues. V gave up 9 bases and J gave up 1 base, with 12 bases separating them. Per germline, CDR1 KGHDR and CDR2 SFDVKD. CDR3 nucleotides: TGTGCCACCGGGAAGGCGGGTTCCTACAATGAGCAGTTCTTC. Amino acid sequence: CATGKAGSYNEQFF.

This rearrangement joins TRBV3-1 to TRBJ2-5, with 15 bases identical to TRBD2. V lost 0 bases and J lost 5; bases outside the gene matches: 7. The CDR3 sequence is 18 residues long. Germline assignment: CDR1 LGHDT and CDR2 YNNKEL (reference sequence). CDR3 sequence: CASSQDRTSGGAGETQYF. CDR3 sequence (DNA): TGTGCCAGCAGCCAAGATAGGACTAGCGGGGGGGCTGGGGAGACCCAGTACTTC.

This clonotype was found a few times. The V and J genes are TRBV6-5 and TRBJ2-1; tentative D call: TRBD2 (6 bases). In germline, CDR1 is MNHEY, CDR2 SVGAGI. The CDR3 spans 16 residues. Trimming took 0 bases from V and 9 from J, leaving 18 bases between them. For the CDR3, the DNA is TGTGCCAGCAGTTACTCCGTACCGGGACTTGGAGGTGAGCAGTTCTTC. Its translation is CASSYSVPGLGGEQFF.

The V gene is TRBV5-1, the J gene TRBJ2-5; TRBD1 or TRBD2 may be the D gene (5 bases each). The germline V and J ends were trimmed by 0 bases and 5 bases, with 11 bases remaining between them. Germline CDR1 and CDR2: SGHRS and YFSETQ. The CDR3 extends over 14 amino acids. CDR3 residues: CASSLGLGTETQYF. DNA for the CDR3: TGCGCCAGCAGCTTGGGGTTAGGGACGGAGACCCAGTACTTC.

This clonotype has a handful of counts. The chain joins TRBV12-3 or TRBV12-4 to TRBJ2-2; D is unclear. V lost 1 base to trimming and J lost 7 bases, with 7 bases between them. This CDR3 region has 13 residues. The CDR3 DNA sequence: TGTGCCAGCAGTTTAGGTACCTTCGGGGAGCTGTTTTTT. Protein: CASSLGTFGELFF.

This clonotype was counted only a few times. This rearrangement joins TRBV10-3 to TRBJ2-1; 11 bases line up with TRBD2. CDR1 is ENHRY, CDR2 SYGVKD, per germline. The CDR3 runs to 14 residues. V lost 8 bases and J lost 2; bases outside the gene matches: 2. The CDR3 here is CAILAGGAYNEQFF. The CDR3 DNA follows: TGTGCCATCCTAGCGGGGGGCGCCTACAATGAGCAGTTCTTC.

The rearrangement links TRBV5-1 to TRBJ2-7; D remains ambiguous. The CDR3 has 15 amino acids. Germline assignment: CDR1 SGHRS and CDR2 YFSETQ. Trimming took 0 bases from V and 1 from J, leaving 11 bases between them. In DNA form, the CDR3 reads TGCGCCAGCAGCTTGGGGGCGGCGGAGTCCTACGAGCAGTACTTC. Protein: CASSLGAAESYEQYF.

This clonotype has only a few counts. The rearrangement uses TRBV11-2 and TRBJ1-1; possibly TRBD1 for D (6 bases). CDR1 and CDR2 (germline): SGHAT, FQNNGV. The CDR3 spans 12 residues. Trimming took off 3 bases at V and 6 bases at J, with 8 bases between the two ends. The CDR3 DNA is TGTGCCAGCAGCTTCGCAGGGGCTGAAGCTTTCTTT. This sequence encodes CASSFAGAEAFF.

The chain recombines TRBV9 with TRBJ1-4; TRBD1 agrees at 7 bases. V shed 3 bases and J 11 bases; nucleotides not matched to a gene: 4. The CDR3 runs 12 residues. Germline loops: CDR1 SGDLS, CDR2 YYNGEE. DNA of the CDR3: TGTGCCAGCAGCGCAGAAGGGGGCAAACTGTTTTTT. The encoded protein is CASSAEGGKLFF.

This clonotype was seen only a few times. V gene TRBV6-5 combines with J gene TRBJ1-6; a possible D gene is TRBD1 (5 bases). Trimming cost V 3 bases and J 1 base, with 13 bases left between them. The germline V gene has CDR1 MNHEY and CDR2 SVGAGI. The CDR3 sequence is 17 residues long. CDR3 residues: CASSYDPGGSYNSPLHF. CDR3 DNA: TGTGCCAGCAGTTATGACCCGGGGGGGTCCTATAATTCACCCCTCCACTTT.

J is TRBJ2-7 and V is TRBV5-4; 8 nucleotides agree with TRBD1. The CDR3 totals 15 residues. V lost 1 base, J lost 1 base, and 4 bases stayed unmatched. Germline CDR1 is SGHNT and CDR2 is YYREEE (reference sequence). CDR3 DNA: TGTGCCAGCAGCTTGTTTACAGGGGGGTCCTACGAGCAGTACTTC. This translates into CASSLFTGGSYEQYF.

The chain couples TRBV5-1 to TRBJ2-3, with D perhaps TRBD1 (5 bases). The CDR3 runs 14 residues. CDR1 SGHRS and CDR2 YFSETQ come from the germline V gene. The V end was cut by 0 bases, the J end by 5 bases, with 10 bases between. CDR3 amino acids: CASSLESGQDTQYF. CDR3 nucleotide sequence: TGCGCCAGCAGCTTGGAGTCAGGACAAGATACGCAGTATTTT.

This clonotype was recorded at least ten times. The V call is TRBV5-1, the J call TRBJ1-2; 8 positions agree with TRBD1. Germline V gives CDR1 SGHRS, CDR2 YFSETQ. The CDR3 consists of 14 residues. The junction had 8 bases not matched to a gene; V was cut back by 5 bases and J by 5 bases. The CDR3 DNA follows: TGCGCCAGCAGAACGGACAGGGTGAGGTATGGCTACACCTTC. Residues: CASRTDRVRYGYTF.

This clonotype was observed many times. The chain has TRBV4-1 and TRBJ2-7; D is unclear. Germline CDR1 MGHRA, CDR2 YSYEKL. Trimming took off 1 base at V and 4 bases at J, with 8 bases between the two ends. CDR3 length: 13 amino acids. The CDR3 nucleotides are TGCGCCAGCAGCCAAGCCTTGGGTTACGAGCAGTACTTC. Amino acids: CASSQALGYEQYF.

This clonotype showed up just once. The chain combines TRBV5-1 with TRBJ1-1, with D perhaps matching TRBD1 (5 bases). Trimming stripped 3 bases from V and 1 base from J, with 10 bases between. This CDR3 spans 14 amino acids. CDR1 and CDR2 (germline): SGHRS, YFSETQ. CDR3 DNA: TGCGCCAGCAGCTGGGACGGTGGGAACACTGAAGCTTTCTTT. Its protein is CASSWDGGNTEAFF.

This clonotype was counted many times. This sequence joins TRBV10-3 and TRBJ1-4; TRBD1 matches at 10 bases. The CDR3 runs to 16 residues. The junction had 12 bases not matched to a gene; V was cut back by 6 bases and J by 8 bases. CDR1 and CDR2 from the germline V gene are ENHRY and SYGVKD. The CDR3 bases are TGTGCCATCAGCACCCGACCGGGACAGGGGATAGAAAAACTGTTTTTT. Translating gives CAISTRPGQGIEKLFF.

The V call is TRBV11-2, the J call TRBJ2-3, with 10 bases matching TRBD2. The CDR3 is 11 amino acids. Germline-derived CDR1 and CDR2 are SGHAT and FQNNGV. The ends lost 5 bases at V and 11 bases at J; junction bases unmatched: 1. CDR3 in DNA: TGTGCCAGCAGCAGCGGGGGGGGGCAGTATTTT. Translating it yields CASSSGGGQYF.

The V and J genes are TRBV11-2 and TRBJ2-7, with D tentatively TRBD2 (6 bases). The CDR3 runs 15 residues. Germline CDR1 and CDR2: SGHAT and FQNNGV. With 1 base removed from V and 0 bases from J, the gap between germline ends came to 10 bases. CDR3 amino acids: CASSLGRDFSYEQYF. Here the CDR3 DNA reads TGTGCCAGCAGCTTAGGAAGGGACTTCTCCTACGAGCAGTACTTC.

In its sample, this clonotype was seen a few times. The chain uses TRBV7-8 and TRBJ1-1, with TRBD1 matching over 7 bases. Per germline, CDR1 SGHVS and CDR2 FQNEAQ. V was clipped by 5 bases and J by 1 base; unmatched bases: 10. CDR3 size: 16 residues. The CDR3 bases are TGTGCCAGCAGCCCCGGGACAGCCAAAGGGAACACTGAAGCTTTCTTT. Its translation is CASSPGTAKGNTEAFF.

The rearrangement uses TRBV23-1 and TRBJ1-2; unclear D gene. TRBV23-1 is treated as an ORF (open reading frame) with a function not yet certain. The CDR3 sequence is 9 residues long. The V and J ends lost 8 bases and 7 bases respectively, with 5 bases between them. The chain's CDR3 is CASVGGYTF. The CDR3, as DNA: TGCGCCAGCGTGGGTGGCTACACCTTC.

This clonotype came up a few times. The V call is TRBV3-1, the J call TRBJ2-5; D remains ambiguous. Trimming pared 4 bases from V and 3 bases from J, leaving 15 bases between. From germline, CDR1 is LGHDT and CDR2 YNNKEL (reference sequence). The CDR3 spans 15 residues. The CDR3 nucleotides read TGTGCCAGCAGCCCGGTCGGACCGTCGAAAGAGACCCAGTACTTC. This gives the protein CASSPVGPSKETQYF.

The chain couples TRBV5-1 to TRBJ2-1; D not certain. CDR1 SGHRS and CDR2 YFSETQ come from the germline V gene. The CDR3 totals 14 residues. Trimming removed 0 bases from V and 5 bases from J, with 9 bases in between. In DNA, the CDR3 is TGCGCCAGCAGCTTGGAAGTTGGAAACAATGAGCAGTTCTTC. This codes for CASSLEVGNNEQFF.

This clonotype has more than one count but fewer than ten. The genes are TRBV11-2 and TRBJ2-3; D remains unclear. Germline CDR1 SGHAT, CDR2 FQNNGV. V lost 1 base to trimming and J lost 4 bases, with 6 bases between them. This CDR3 region has 13 residues. The CDR3 DNA reads as TGTGCCAGCAGCTTAGTAGGGTCAGATACGCAGTATTTT. Amino acid sequence: CASSLVGSDTQYF.

There are a few counts of this clonotype. The CDR3 sequence: CASRQGVLVQPQHF. In DNA form, the CDR3 reads TGTGCCAGCAGACAGGGTGTGTTGGTTCAGCCCCAGCATTTT. The chain joins TRBV6-1 to TRBJ1-5, with D tentatively TRBD1 (6 bases). CDR3 length: 14 residues. Deletions cut 6 bases from V and 6 bases from J, with 15 bases between. Germline CDR1 MNHNS, CDR2 SASEGT.

This chain joins TRBV20-1 and TRBJ2-6; D might be TRBD2 (5 bases). Germline CDR1 reads DFQATT; CDR2 reads SNEGSKA (reference sequence). Trimming removed 3 bases from V and 0 bases from J, with 21 bases in between. The CDR3 sequence is 19 residues long. For the CDR3, the DNA is TGCAGTGCTAGGGTGGTCGGGCCCCGAGGGAGCTCTGGGGCCAACGTCCTGACTTTC. Translated, it gives CSARVVGPRGSSGANVLTF.

The rearrangement joins TRBV7-2 to TRBJ2-7; the match to TRBD1 covers 10 bases. CDR1 is SGHTA and CDR2 is FQGNSA in the germline V gene. This CDR3 spans 17 amino acids. V trimming: 1 base; J trimming: 5 bases; junction bases outside the gene matches: 11. The CDR3 sequence is CASSLVVTGTGANEQYF. In DNA, the CDR3 is TGTGCCAGCAGCTTAGTAGTCACCGGGACAGGGGCCAACGAGCAGTACTTC.

The chain carries TRBV12-3 or TRBV12-4 and TRBJ1-1; no definite D call. The CDR3 consists of 11 residues. The V and J ends lost 8 bases and 6 bases respectively, with 10 bases between them. CDR3 loop: CASSHPPEAFF. The CDR3 DNA sequence: TGTGCCAGCTCCCACCCCCCTGAAGCTTTCTTT.

This clonotype was seen more than once but under ten times. The chain has TRBV23-1 and TRBJ2-7, with TRBD1 matching over 11 bases. TRBV23-1 has ORF status, its function being uncertain. J was trimmed by 5 bases and V by 6 bases; bases with no gene match: 6. This CDR3 region has 14 residues. The CDR3 loop is CASRDRGLPDEQYF. The CDR3 DNA reads TGCGCCAGCAGGGACAGGGGGCTTCCAGACGAGCAGTACTTC.

This clonotype was observed a handful of times. The chain couples TRBV7-9 to TRBJ2-5; D may be TRBD1 (6 bases). V shed 1 base and J shed 1 base, with 10 bases lying between them. This CDR3 has 15 amino acids. Germline V gives CDR1 SEHNR, CDR2 FQNEAQ (reference sequence). CDR3: CASSLVRTAQETQYF. The CDR3 DNA is TGTGCCAGCAGCTTAGTCCGGACAGCCCAAGAGACCCAGTACTTC.

The chain has TRBV12-3 or TRBV12-4 and TRBJ1-1; D remains ambiguous. The CDR3 runs 11 residues. The V and J ends lost 6 bases and 6 bases respectively, with 8 bases between them. The CDR3 bases are TGTGCCAGCAGCAAGCGAGCTGAAGCTTTCTTT. As protein: CASSKRAEAFF.

The V and J genes are TRBV5-1 and TRBJ2-1; D unclear. The CDR3 length is 14 residues. Germline CDR1 and CDR2: SGHRS and YFSETQ. V was shortened by 1 base and J by 0 bases, with 5 bases between the two germline ends. CDR3 coding DNA: TGCGCCAGCAGCTTGATCCCCTCCTACAATGAGCAGTTCTTC. Translated: CASSLIPSYNEQFF.